The 6 T cell receptor beta chains below all came from one sample that was sequenced in a study of beta chain features in type 1 diabetes listed by TCRdb under 2018. Library preparation used the immunoSEQ multiplex PCR assay. The entire isolated RNA was reverse transcribed using the High Capacity cDNA Reverse Transcription Kit, and thus expressed TCRB transcripts were sequenced. TCRdb carries this immuneACCESS record with in-frame sequences only. Its versions omit some clonotypes, under half of them owing to an unresolved V gene in the studies checked, with the rest unexplained. This sample has about 13,000 clones in its table, and roughly half of those were observed once. The ten top clones hold around 0.97% of the sample. The specimen was stem cell memory CD4+ T cells from blood. The sample's cell subset or site, from its label and the paper: stem cell-like memory CD4+ T cells. These receptors were obtained from a man between 18 and 35 years old in good health.

There are a few counts of this clone. This chain joins TRBV5-4 and TRBJ2-5; 8 bases fit TRBD2. Germline trimming cut 0 bases from V and 4 bases from J; bases unmatched to any gene: 14. This CDR3 contains 18 residues. Germline lookup yields CDR1 SGHNT and CDR2 YYREEE (reference sequence). CDR3 nucleotides: TGTGCCAGCAGCTTGGGAGGGGGTCGGGGGGGCCGGGGAGAGACCCAGTACTTC. Translated, it gives CASSLGGGRGGRGETQYF.

This clone was seen more than once but under ten times. This sequence joins TRBV5-1 and TRBJ2-2; D is unclear. V lost 0 bases and J lost 0, with 9 bases in between. The CDR3 is made up of 16 amino acids. Germline lookup yields CDR1 SGHRS and CDR2 YFSETQ. CDR3 sequence: CASSLAPFANTGELFF. DNA of the CDR3: TGCGCCAGCAGCTTGGCTCCCTTCGCGAACACCGGGGAGCTGTTTTTT.

This clone was counted a few times. V gene TRBV4-3 combines with J gene TRBJ1-5; D remains unclear. Germline values: CDR1 LGHNA, CDR2 YSLEER. The length of the CDR3 is 15 residues. Trimming stripped 0 bases from V and 6 bases from J, with 12 bases between. The DNA for the CDR3 is TGCGCCAGCAGCCAAGATCCCCAGGTCGGTCAGCCCCAGCATTTT. Protein product: CASSQDPQVGQPQHF.

V and J are TRBV7-2 and TRBJ1-6; D remains ambiguous. Trimming cost V 1 base and J 7 bases, with 5 bases left between them. The germline V gene encodes CDR1 SGHTA and CDR2 FQGNSA. The CDR3 spans 13 residues. This CDR3 reads CASSLEQNSPLHF. For the CDR3, the DNA is TGTGCCAGCAGCTTAGAGCAAAATTCACCCCTCCACTTT.

This clone has just a few counts. The gene calls are TRBV30 and TRBJ2-7; 10 bases are shared with TRBD1. Germline CDR1 reads GTSNPN; CDR2 reads SVGIG (reference sequence). The CDR3 totals 15 residues. V was pared by 1 base and J by 2 bases, with 5 bases of the junction left unmatched. CDR3 region: CAWSDGQGGPYEQYF. CDR3 nucleotides: TGTGCCTGGAGTGACGGACAGGGGGGACCCTACGAGCAGTACTTC.

The DNA of the CDR3 is TGTGCCAGCAGCGGATCCCTAGCAGGGGCGCAGTATTTT. Its protein product is CASSGSLAGAQYF. The genes are TRBV5-6 and TRBJ2-3, with D perhaps TRBD1 (6 bases). The germline CDR1 and CDR2 sequences are SGHDT and YYEEEE. V dropped 4 bases and J dropped 10 bases, with 16 bases sitting between them. The CDR3 contains 13 residues.